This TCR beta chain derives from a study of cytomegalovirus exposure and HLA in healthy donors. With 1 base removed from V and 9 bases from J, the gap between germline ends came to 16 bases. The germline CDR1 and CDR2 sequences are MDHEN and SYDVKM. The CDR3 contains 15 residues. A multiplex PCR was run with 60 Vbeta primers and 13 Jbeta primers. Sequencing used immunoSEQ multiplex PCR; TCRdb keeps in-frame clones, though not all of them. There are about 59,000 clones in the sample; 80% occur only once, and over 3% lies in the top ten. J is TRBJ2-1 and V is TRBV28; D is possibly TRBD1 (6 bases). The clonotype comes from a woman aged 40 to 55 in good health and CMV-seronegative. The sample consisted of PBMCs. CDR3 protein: CASSLYPTGTGEQFF. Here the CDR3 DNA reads TGTGCCAGCAGTTTATACCCGACAGGAACTGGTGAGCAGTTCTTC.